These 24 T cell receptor beta chains share one sample of origin, sequenced in a study of beta chain features in type 1 diabetes. Sequenced material consisted of expressed TCRB transcripts (all of the isolated RNA was reverse transcribed). Assay: immunoSEQ multiplex PCR; the TCRdb copy retains only in-frame clones and omits some. Here the sample spans around 250,000 clones, roughly 30% being singletons. The sequenced sample was central memory CD4+ T cells from blood. The receptors here all came from a man between 25 and 39 years old in good health.

Only one count was recorded for this clone. The rearrangement links TRBV7-7 to TRBJ2-2; TRBD2 agrees at 9 bases. This CDR3 has 16 residues. The trim removed 2 bases at V and 6 bases at J, leaving 7 bases unmatched. The germline V gene has CDR1 SSHAT and CDR2 FNYEAQ (reference sequence). The CDR3 spells CASSLLAGAYPGELFF. The CDR3 DNA follows: TGTGCCAGCAGCTTATTAGCGGGAGCATATCCCGGGGAGCTGTTTTTT.

V is TRBV27 and J is TRBJ1-1; TRBD1 matches at 7 bases. In germline, CDR1 is MNHEY, CDR2 SMNVEV (reference sequence). CDR3 size: 12 residues. The ends lost 6 bases at V and 7 bases at J; junction bases unmatched: 5. As DNA, the CDR3 is TGTGCCAGCAGCTCCGGGACAGTTGAAGCTTTCTTT. Its protein is CASSSGTVEAFF.

This clone has more than one count but fewer than ten. The chain combines TRBV28 with TRBJ2-5; maybe TRBD1 (5 bases). This CDR3 region has 14 residues. CDR1 and CDR2 (germline): MDHEN, SYDVKM. V was clipped by 5 bases and J by 3 bases, with 13 bases between them. CDR3 nucleotide sequence: TGTGCCAGCAGTCCCCCTGGCAGGGAAGAGACCCAGTACTTC. Protein sequence: CASSPPGREETQYF.

This clone turned up a few times. The chain recombines TRBV6-1 with TRBJ2-3; 9 bases are a match to TRBD2. The CDR3 covers 14 residues. Looked up from germline, CDR1 is MNHNS and CDR2 is SASEGT. V trimming: 11 bases; J trimming: 1 base; junction bases outside the gene matches: 7. The CDR3 here is CACARTSGTDTQYF. CDR3 coding DNA: TGTGCCTGCGCCAGGACTAGCGGCACAGATACGCAGTATTTT.

This clone was counted many times. V usage is TRBV15 and J usage is TRBJ2-1; D gene uncertain. Trimming removed 4 bases at V and 6 bases at J, with 7 bases between. The germline V gene encodes CDR1 LNHNV and CDR2 YYDKDF (reference sequence). The CDR3 loop spans 12 amino acids. The CDR3 region is CATSIQVNEQFF. The DNA of the CDR3 is TGTGCCACCAGCATCCAGGTCAATGAGCAGTTCTTC.

The chain is built from TRBV28 and TRBJ2-2; tentatively, D is TRBD1 (6 bases). The CDR3 is 15 residues long. Germline CDR1 and CDR2: MDHEN and SYDVKM. The germline V and J ends were trimmed by 9 bases and 2 bases, with 16 bases remaining between them. DNA for the CDR3: TGTGCCAGTAAGGAACAGGGATTAAACACCGGGGAGCTGTTTTTT. Its protein is CASKEQGLNTGELFF.

This clone came up many times. Other DNA variants within this sample encode the same CDR3. V and J are TRBV10-3 and TRBJ1-1; D gene unclear. CDR1 and CDR2 (germline): ENHRY, SYGVKD. CDR3 length: 12 residues. Deletions cut 6 bases from V and 1 base from J, with 6 bases between. CDR3 bases: TGTGCCATCAGACAGCCGAACACTGAAGCTTTCTTT. It translates to CAIRQPNTEAFF.

This clone was found many times. This chain links TRBV4-2 with TRBJ1-5, with a possible D match to TRBD1 (6 bases). CDR3 length: 15 amino acids. Germline V lookup: CDR1 LGHNA, CDR2 YNFKEQ. V lost 4 bases to trimming and J lost 3 bases, with 13 bases between them. For the CDR3, the DNA is TGTGCCAGCAGCCGGGAAGGGGGGGTCAATCAGCCCCAGCATTTT. Its translation: CASSREGGVNQPQHF.

As to this clone: The germline gene is not matched at one end of the junction; a read error may be the cause. The chain has TRBV28 and TRBJ2-7, with 11 bases matching TRBD2. Germline CDR1 is MDHEN and CDR2 is SYDVKM. This CDR3 has 16 amino acids. The CDR3 nucleotides are TGTGCCCGCAGCGGGGCGGGACTAGCGGCCGCCTACGAGCAGTACTTC. It translates to CARSGAGLAAAYEQYF.

This clone was detected ten times or more. The chain links TRBV5-4 to TRBJ2-5, with a tentative D call TRBD2 (6 bases). This CDR3 is 15 amino acids long. Germline-derived CDR1 and CDR2 are SGHNT and YYREEE (reference sequence). Trimming pared 4 bases from V and 4 bases from J, leaving 17 bases between. CDR3 coding DNA: TGTGCCAGCAGCCCTGGGGACTTGCGGGCAGAGACCCAGTACTTC. It yields the protein CASSPGDLRAETQYF.

The chain uses TRBV7-9 and TRBJ1-1, with D possibly matching TRBD1 (5 bases). V lost 5 bases to trimming and J lost 10 bases, with 14 bases between them. The CDR3 spans 12 residues. Germline V gives CDR1 SEHNR, CDR2 FQNEAQ (reference sequence). In nucleotides, the CDR3 is TGTGCCAGCAGCCCCGGGACGGGAAGAGCTTTCTTT. As protein: CASSPGTGRAFF. The full variable domain, rest sourced from reference TRBV7-9 and TRBJ1-1, is DTGVSQNPRHKITKRGQNVTFRCDPISEHNRLYWYRQTLGQGPEFLTYFQNEAQLEKSRLLSDRFSAERPKGSFSTLEIQRTEQGDSAMYLCASSPGTGRAFFGQGTRLTVV.

This clone was detected ten times or more. V is TRBV7-2 and J is TRBJ2-5, with 8 bases fitting TRBD1. Trimming at V came to 6 bases and at J to 5 bases, leaving 11 bases not matched to a gene. The CDR3 length is 15 residues. Germline V gives CDR1 SGHTA, CDR2 FQGNSA. The CDR3 sequence is CASSHRTGSRETQYF. In nucleotides, the CDR3 is TGTGCCAGCAGTCACCGGACAGGGAGTCGGGAGACCCAGTACTTC.

The J gene is TRBJ2-1, the V gene TRBV18; D gene unclear. Trimming shortened V by 0 bases and J by 0 bases, and 3 bases separated the two germline ends. The CDR3 sequence is 14 residues long. Per germline, CDR1 KGHSH and CDR2 LQKENI. CDR3 loop: CASSPPFSYNEQFF. In DNA, the CDR3 is TGTGCCAGCTCACCACCGTTCTCCTACAATGAGCAGTTCTTC.

In its sample, this clone was seen a few times. The rearrangement links TRBV5-4 to TRBJ2-1; 7 bases line up with TRBD2. The CDR3 loop spans 15 amino acids. The J segment lost 7 bases and the V segment lost 1 base, leaving 8 bases of the junction unmatched. Per the germline V gene, CDR1 is SGHNT and CDR2 is YYREEE (reference sequence). The DNA for the CDR3 is TGTGCCAGCAGCTTGAACAGCGGGACGCGTAATGAGCAGTTCTTC. This sequence encodes CASSLNSGTRNEQFF.

This CDR3 reads CSVSRTGQPNEKLFF. The CDR3 DNA sequence: TGCAGCGTCTCCAGAACAGGACAGCCTAATGAAAAACTGTTTTTT. V gene TRBV29-1 combines with J gene TRBJ1-4, with a tentative D call TRBD1 (6 bases). The germline V and J ends were trimmed by 6 bases and 3 bases, with 17 bases remaining between them. Germline lookup yields CDR1 SQVTM and CDR2 ANQGSEA. CDR3 length equals 15 residues.

The chain employs TRBV21-1 and TRBJ2-7; the DNA was not compared with TRBD1, the D call given in the table. TRBV21-1 is tagged as a pseudogene. The CDR3 has 16 amino acids. The CDR3 loop is CASSFHFRTGRHEQYF. CDR3 in DNA: TGTGCCAGCAGCTTCCACTTTAGGACAGGGCGACACGAGCAGTACTTC.

This clone was recorded many times. The chain joins TRBV30 to TRBJ2-4, with no clear D. Trimming shortened V by 4 bases and J by 0 bases, and 10 bases separated the two germline ends. The CDR3 has 14 residues. Germline values: CDR1 GTSNPN, CDR2 SVGIG (reference sequence). This CDR3 is CAWTSQIAKNIQYF. CDR3 DNA: TGTGCCTGGACCAGCCAGATAGCCAAAAACATTCAGTACTTC.

This clone has at least ten counts. V and J are TRBV25-1 and TRBJ2-7; D not resolved. The germline V gene has CDR1 MGHDK and CDR2 SYGVNS. This CDR3 is 13 amino acids long. The germline V and J ends were trimmed by 4 bases and 0 bases, with 7 bases remaining between them. The CDR3 coding sequence is TGTGCCAGCAGTGGGCCCCACTCCTACGAGCAGTACTTC. Translation gives CASSGPHSYEQYF.

The V call is TRBV19, the J call TRBJ1-2, with TRBD1 identical over 9 bases. Germline V gene lookup returns CDR1 LNHDA and CDR2 SQIVND (reference sequence). The ends lost 6 bases at V and 5 bases at J; junction bases unmatched: 10. This CDR3 comprises 15 residues. CDR3 region: CASSSRPGQGYGYTF. The CDR3 DNA is TGTGCCAGTAGCTCCCGCCCTGGACAGGGGTATGGCTACACCTTC.

CDR3 amino acids: CASSSRLTPRGQYF. For the CDR3, the DNA is TGTGCCAGCAGTTCCAGATTAACCCCCCGTGGCCAGTACTTC. This chain links TRBV27 with TRBJ2-5; D is undetermined. The V and J ends lost 4 bases and 10 bases respectively, with 19 bases between them. Germline lookup yields CDR1 MNHEY and CDR2 SMNVEV (reference sequence). This CDR3 comprises 14 residues.

The rearrangement links TRBV20-1 to TRBJ1-1; D remains unclear. Between the trimmed V and J ends, which lost 0 bases and 6 bases, there was a span of 2 bases. In germline, CDR1 is DFQATT, CDR2 SNEGSKA (reference sequence). The CDR3 has 10 residues. The CDR3 bases are TGCAGTGCTAGAGATCCTGAAGCTTTCTTT. Protein sequence: CSARDPEAFF.

As for this clone: Other DNA sequences of this sample code for an identical CDR3. This chain connects TRBV7-9 to TRBJ1-6; D unresolved. This CDR3 contains 13 residues. Germline CDR1 reads SEHNR; CDR2 reads FQNEAQ (reference sequence). V was shortened by 1 base and J by 8 bases, with 6 bases between the two germline ends. In nucleotides, the CDR3 is TGTGCCAGCAGCTTAGACGGTGATTCACCCCTCCACTTT. Its protein product is CASSLDGDSPLHF.

Here the CDR3 DNA reads TGTGCCAGCAGTTTGTGGACCCTAGAAGGATCCTACGAGCAGTACTTC. Translated, it gives CASSLWTLEGSYEQYF. This chain joins TRBV27 and TRBJ2-7; D is uncertain. Germline assignment: CDR1 MNHEY and CDR2 SMNVEV (reference sequence). The V end was cut by 3 bases, the J end by 1 base, with 16 bases between. The CDR3 totals 16 residues.

This clone was counted ten times or more. The chain employs TRBV7-2 and TRBJ2-3; D remains unclear. CDR3 length: 13 amino acids. The germline V and J ends were trimmed by 5 bases and 5 bases, with 11 bases remaining between them. Germline CDR1 SGHTA, CDR2 FQGNSA. As DNA, the CDR3 is TGTGCCAGCAGCCCCGCCGGCGGAGATACGCAGTATTTT. This encodes CASSPAGGDTQYF. Drawing the rest from reference TRBV7-2 and TRBJ2-3, the complete variable domain is GAGVSQSPSNKVTEKGKDVELRCDPISGHTALYWYRQSLGQGLEFLIYFQGNSAPDKSGLPSDRFSAERTGGSVSTLTIQRTQQEDSAVYLCASSPAGGDTQYFGPGTRLTVL.